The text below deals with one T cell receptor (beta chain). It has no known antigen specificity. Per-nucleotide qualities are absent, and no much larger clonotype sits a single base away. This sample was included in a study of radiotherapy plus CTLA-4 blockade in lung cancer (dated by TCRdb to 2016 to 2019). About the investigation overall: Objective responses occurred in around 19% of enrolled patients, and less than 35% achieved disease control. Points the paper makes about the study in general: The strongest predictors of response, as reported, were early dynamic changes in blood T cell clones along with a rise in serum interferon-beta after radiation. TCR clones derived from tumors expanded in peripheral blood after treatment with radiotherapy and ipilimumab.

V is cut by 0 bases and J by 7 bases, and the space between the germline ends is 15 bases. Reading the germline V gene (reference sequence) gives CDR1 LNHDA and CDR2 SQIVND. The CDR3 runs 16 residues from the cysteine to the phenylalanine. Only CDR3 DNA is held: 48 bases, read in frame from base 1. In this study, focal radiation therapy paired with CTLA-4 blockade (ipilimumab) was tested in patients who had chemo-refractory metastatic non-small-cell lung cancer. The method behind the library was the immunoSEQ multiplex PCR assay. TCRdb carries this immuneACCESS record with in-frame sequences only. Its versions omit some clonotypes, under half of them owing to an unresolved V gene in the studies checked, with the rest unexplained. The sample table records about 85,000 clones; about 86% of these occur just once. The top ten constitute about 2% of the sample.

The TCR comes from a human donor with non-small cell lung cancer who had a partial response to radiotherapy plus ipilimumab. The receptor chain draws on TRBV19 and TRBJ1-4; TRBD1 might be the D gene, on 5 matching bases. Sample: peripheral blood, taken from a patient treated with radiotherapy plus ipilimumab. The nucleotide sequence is TGTGCCAGTAGTATAGATGGTGGGGCAGATACTGAAAAACTGTTTTTT. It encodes CASSIDGGADTEKLFF. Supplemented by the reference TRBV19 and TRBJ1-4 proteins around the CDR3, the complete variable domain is DGGITQSPKYLFRKEGQNVTLSCEQNLNHDAMYWYRQDPGQGLRLIYYSQIVNDFQKGDIAEGYSVSREKKESFPLTVTSAQKNPTAFYLCASSIDGGADTEKLFFGSGTQLSVL.